The present TCR beta chain was sequenced within a study of human T cells and chemical hapten exposure. At the level of the study: Alopecia areata, totalis or universalis affected patients who were mostly female. Across samples, TCR yields varied, mostly owing to small differences in pooled library volumes.

Regarding time point: patch test 3, about 24 weeks after DPC sensitization. Treatment indicated: therapeutic diphenylcyclopropenone sensitization with weekly scalp DPC. This clonotype was detected a few times. The length of the CDR3 is 14 residues. V was clipped by 4 bases and J by 4 bases; unmatched bases: 6. Per the germline V gene, CDR1 is SGHRS and CDR2 is YFSETQ. TCRdb analysed the RACE reads with MiXCR anew, one entry per CDR3 protein. The table lists over 55,000 distinct CDR3 sequences, roughly 11% of them singletons. The chain combines TRBV5-1 with TRBJ1-1, with TRBD1 matching over 8 bases. The clonotype originates from a woman aged 45-65 years with alopecia areata. Some clones in this sample may be carry-over from other donors' samples. The sample in question was whole blood, obtained in connection with sensitization to the hapten diphenylcyclopropenone (DPC). This chain's CDR3 is CASSVGQAGTEAFF. CDR3 bases: TGCGCCAGCAGCGTGGGACAGGCGGGCACTGAAGCTTTCTTT. The full variable domain, rest sourced from reference TRBV5-1 and TRBJ1-1, is KAGVTQTPRYLIKTRGQQVTLSCSPISGHRSVSWYQQTPGQGLQFLFEYFSETQRNKGNFPGRFSGRQFSNSRSEMNVSTLELGDSALYLCASSVGQAGTEAFFGQGTRLTVV.